These 25 T cell receptor beta chains share one sample of origin, sequenced in a study of blood T cell repertoires in COVID-19. Sequenced by immunoSEQ multiplex PCR; TCRdb stores in-frame clones only, minus some. The sample lists around 100,000 clones, about 82% occurring once. Sequencing was performed on peripheral blood. The source is a man over 45 with active or convalescent COVID-19.

V is TRBV9 and J is TRBJ2-3; 8 bases match TRBD2. The CDR3 has 17 amino acids. Trimming at V came to 0 bases and at J to 4 bases, leaving 10 bases not matched to a gene. Germline lookup yields CDR1 SGDLS and CDR2 YYNGEE. The CDR3 loop reads CASSVGPAGRGPDTQYF. The CDR3 DNA sequence: TGTGCCAGCAGCGTAGGCCCGGCCGGGAGGGGCCCAGATACGCAGTATTTT.

This clone occurred once. The chain employs TRBV11-2 and TRBJ2-2; TRBD1 matches at 8 bases. The CDR3 loop spans 17 amino acids. J was trimmed by 1 base and V by 1 base; bases with no gene match: 5. Germline lookup yields CDR1 SGHAT and CDR2 FQNNGV. CDR3 in amino acids: CASSLGRTGLNTGELFF. The CDR3 DNA is TGTGCCAGCAGCTTAGGGCGGACAGGGTTGAACACCGGGGAGCTGTTTTTT. The entire variable domain, with the rest obtained from reference TRBV11-2 and TRBJ2-2, is as follows: EAGVAQSPRYKIIEKRQSVAFWCNPISGHATLYWYQQILGQGPKLLIQFQNNGVVDDSQLPKDRFSAERLKGVDSTLKIQPAKLEDSAVYLCASSLGRTGLNTGELFFGEGSRLTVL.

The rearrangement uses TRBV10-1 and TRBJ1-2; weak D call: TRBD1 (6 bases). V was trimmed by 4 bases and J by 4 bases, leaving 13 bases between them. The CDR3 is 14 amino acids. Looked up from germline, CDR1 is WNHNN and CDR2 is SYGVQD (reference sequence). The CDR3: CASSATGFFYGYTF. The DNA of the CDR3 is TGCGCCAGCAGTGCAACAGGGTTTTTCTATGGCTACACCTTC.

CDR3 nucleotides: TGTGCCAGCACCTACAGGGTATACACCGGGGAGCTGTTTTTT. Translation gives CASTYRVYTGELFF. The chain uses TRBV7-2 and TRBJ2-2; weak D call: TRBD1 (6 bases). V lost 7 bases and J lost 3, with 12 bases in between. From germline, CDR1 is SGHTA and CDR2 FQGNSA. The CDR3 runs 14 residues.

The chain is built from TRBV4-1 and TRBJ2-7; TRBD2 agrees at 8 bases. The V gene's germline CDR1 is MGHRA and CDR2 YSYEKL. The ends lost 4 bases at V and 0 bases at J; junction bases unmatched: 2. This CDR3 is 14 amino acids long. The CDR3 here is CASSLGGGSYEQYF. CDR3 bases: TGCGCCAGCAGCCTCGGGGGGGGCTCCTACGAGCAGTACTTC.

This clone was recorded only once. The chain has TRBV15 and TRBJ2-1; TRBD1 matches at 7 bases. In germline, CDR1 is LNHNV, CDR2 YYDKDF (reference sequence). There are 15 residues in the CDR3. After removal of 0 bases from V and 7 bases from J, the junction contained 6 bases not matched to a gene. Written as DNA, the CDR3 is TGTGCCACCAGCAGAGATTTAGGGGGCGGGAATGAGCAGTTCTTC. Translation: CATSRDLGGGNEQFF.

This chain uses TRBV19 with TRBJ1-4; D remains unclear. V lost 4 bases to trimming and J lost 3 bases, with 18 bases between them. Per the germline V gene, CDR1 is LNHDA and CDR2 is SQIVND (reference sequence). The CDR3 consists of 17 residues. CDR3 residues: CASSTVVPGSPNEKLFF. CDR3 coding DNA: TGTGCCAGTAGTACCGTAGTACCGGGATCTCCTAATGAAAAACTGTTTTTT.

The chain joins TRBV9 to TRBJ2-1; TRBD1 might be the D (6 bases). The CDR3 sequence is 15 residues long. The ends were cut back, 5 bases at V and 12 bases at J, with 24 bases in the middle. CDR1 and CDR2 (germline): SGDLS, YYNGEE. In nucleotides, the CDR3 is TGTGCCAGCAGAAATATTGGGACAAAGGATGTAGGGCAGTTCTTC. Protein product: CASRNIGTKDVGQFF. Full variable domain (rest looked up from reference TRBV9 and TRBJ2-1): DSGVTQTPKHLITATGQRVTLRCSPRSGDLSVYWYQQSLDQGLQFLIQYYNGEERAKGNILERFSAQQFPDLHSELNLSSLELGDSALYFCASRNIGTKDVGQFFGPGTRLTVL.

V and J are TRBV11-3 and TRBJ2-6; D perhaps matches TRBD2 (5 bases). V lost 1 base, J lost 4 bases, and 8 bases lay in between. The germline V gene encodes CDR1 SGHNT and CDR2 YENEEA. This CDR3 region has 15 residues. DNA of the CDR3: TGTGCCAGCAGCTTAGGAGGGCCCGGGGCCAACGTCCTGACTTTC. Amino acid sequence: CASSLGGPGANVLTF.

The chain joins TRBV7-6 to TRBJ2-6, with 11 nucleotides matching TRBD1. The CDR3 is made up of 18 amino acids. The V gene's germline CDR1 is SGHVS and CDR2 FNYEAQ. Germline trimming cut 2 bases from V and 2 bases from J; bases unmatched to any gene: 5. The CDR3 is CASSLRGQGAAGANVLTF. In DNA form, the CDR3 reads TGTGCCAGCAGCTTAAGAGGACAGGGGGCCGCTGGGGCCAACGTCCTGACTTTC.

The chain couples TRBV7-8 to TRBJ2-3, with D possibly TRBD2 on 6 matching bases. V was clipped by 0 bases and J by 0 bases, with 10 bases between them. The CDR3 covers 16 residues. Germline loops: CDR1 SGHVS, CDR2 FQNEAQ. The CDR3 DNA is TGTGCCAGCAGCTTAGCAGGGACTCTTAGCACAGATACGCAGTATTTT. It is translated as CASSLAGTLSTDTQYF. Together with reference TRBV7-8 and TRBJ2-3, the CDR3 gives the full variable domain: GAGVSQSPRYKVAKRGQDVALRCDPISGHVSLFWYQQALGQGPEFLTYFQNEAQLDKSGLPSDRFFAERPEGSVSTLKIQRTQQEDSAVYLCASSLAGTLSTDTQYFGPGTRLTVL.

J is TRBJ2-5 and V is TRBV10-3, with 11 positions matching TRBD2. Germline values: CDR1 ENHRY, CDR2 SYGVKD. Germline trimming cut 0 bases from V and 4 bases from J; bases unmatched to any gene: 4. The CDR3 is made up of 16 amino acids. This CDR3 is CAISESGTSGLETQYF. The CDR3 bases are TGTGCCATCAGTGAGTCTGGGACTAGCGGCTTAGAGACCCAGTACTTC.

V usage is TRBV10-3 and J usage is TRBJ2-7, with 10 nucleotides matching TRBD2. Trimming took 5 bases from V and 3 from J; bases not matched to a gene: 7. Looked up from germline, CDR1 is ENHRY and CDR2 is SYGVKD. This CDR3 is built from 15 residues. CDR3 coding DNA: TGTGCCATCAGTTCCGGGACTAGCGTCGACTACGAGCAGTACTTC. It specifies CAISSGTSVDYEQYF.

The genes are TRBV6-5 and TRBJ2-5; a possible D gene is TRBD2 (5 bases). From germline, CDR1 is MNHEY and CDR2 SVGAGI. The V end lost 4 bases, the J end lost 6 bases, and 15 bases lay between the germline ends. The CDR3 consists of 14 residues. The CDR3 coding sequence is TGTGCCAGCAGTTTCGACGGACTTGTGAAGACCCAGTACTTC. Protein sequence: CASSFDGLVKTQYF.

This clone is medium-sized within its sample. The V call is TRBV27, the J call TRBJ1-2; weak D call: TRBD1 (6 bases). This CDR3 comprises 15 residues. Germline-derived CDR1 and CDR2 are MNHEY and SMNVEV (reference sequence). Trimming took 4 bases from V and 2 from J, leaving 14 bases between them. The CDR3: CASSYTGRGNYGYTF. The CDR3 bases are TGTGCCAGCAGTTACACCGGCAGGGGCAACTATGGCTACACCTTC.

The chain couples TRBV9 to TRBJ2-1; 15 nucleotides line up with TRBD2. Germline V lookup: CDR1 SGDLS, CDR2 YYNGEE. The CDR3 contains 17 residues. After removal of 2 bases from V and 3 bases from J, the junction contained 3 bases not matched to a gene. CDR3 in amino acids: CASSVSGLAGGYNEQFF. CDR3 DNA sequence: TGTGCCAGCAGCGTCTCGGGACTAGCGGGAGGCTACAATGAGCAGTTCTTC.

The CDR3 region is CATSEMGLTQYF. In DNA form, the CDR3 reads TGTGCCACCAGTGAAATGGGCCTTACGCAGTATTTT. V is TRBV24-1 and J is TRBJ2-3; D unresolved. V gave up 4 bases and J gave up 8 bases, with 9 bases separating them. This CDR3 has 12 residues. The germline V gene has CDR1 KGHDR and CDR2 SFDVKD.

This clone was observed once. This chain links TRBV10-2 with TRBJ2-1, with TRBD2 identical over 7 bases. Germline assignment: CDR1 WSHSY and CDR2 SAAADI. This CDR3 comprises 15 residues. Germline trimming cut 8 bases from V and 0 bases from J; bases unmatched to any gene: 7. DNA for the CDR3: TGCGCCAGCCGCTTGGGAGGGAGCTCCTACAATGAGCAGTTCTTC. This codes for CASRLGGSSYNEQFF.

V gene TRBV3-1 (or the pseudogene TRBV3-2) combines with J gene TRBJ1-2; D perhaps matches TRBD1 (6 bases). V lost 4 bases and J 2 bases, leaving 14 bases between the germline ends. Per the germline V gene, CDR1 is LGHDT and CDR2 is YNNKEL (reference sequence). This CDR3 comprises 15 residues. CDR3 DNA sequence: TGTGCCAGCAGCCGTTCAGGGGCTCACAACTATGGCTACACCTTC. Encoded protein: CASSRSGAHNYGYTF.

The rearrangement uses TRBV6-5 and TRBJ2-7; 7 positions agree with TRBD1. Trimming at V came to 5 bases and at J to 6 bases, leaving 10 bases not matched to a gene. CDR1 MNHEY and CDR2 SVGAGI come from the germline V gene. The CDR3 extends over 14 amino acids. The CDR3 sequence is CASSKGTARAEQYF. In nucleotides, the CDR3 is TGTGCCAGCAGTAAGGGGACAGCGCGAGCCGAGCAGTACTTC.

CDR3 amino acids: CASSLETSGSSYNEQFF. The CDR3 nucleotides are TGTGCCAGCAGCTTGGAAACTAGCGGAAGCTCCTACAATGAGCAGTTCTTC. The chain has TRBV5-6 and TRBJ2-1, with 8 bases fitting TRBD2. The CDR3 is 17 residues long. Per the germline V gene, CDR1 is SGHDT and CDR2 is YYEEEE. V shed 0 bases and J 0 bases; nucleotides not matched to a gene: 5. Based on the CDR3 plus reference TRBV5-6 and TRBJ2-1, the full variable domain is DAGVTQSPTHLIKTRGQQVTLRCSPKSGHDTVSWYQQALGQGPQFIFQYYEEEERQRGNFPDRFSGHQFPNYSSELNVNALLLGDSALYLCASSLETSGSSYNEQFFGPGTRLTVL.

The rearrangement joins TRBV30 to TRBJ1-2; tentative D call: TRBD1 (5 bases). Trimming cost V 1 base and J 3 bases, with 18 bases left between them. Germline V lookup: CDR1 GTSNPN, CDR2 SVGIG (reference sequence). The CDR3 length is 16 residues. This CDR3 is CAWSEVRAGRDYGYTF. As DNA, the CDR3 is TGTGCCTGGAGTGAAGTTAGGGCAGGGCGAGACTATGGCTACACCTTC.

This rearrangement joins TRBV7-9 to TRBJ2-7, with D hard to call. The CDR3 is 13 residues long. Trimming stripped 0 bases from V and 6 bases from J, with 9 bases between. CDR1 is SEHNR and CDR2 is FQNEAQ in the germline V gene (reference sequence). The CDR3 here is CASSLAGAAEQYF. The DNA of the CDR3 is TGTGCCAGCAGCTTAGCAGGAGCAGCCGAGCAGTACTTC.

The chain recombines TRBV19 with TRBJ1-1; 7 bases align to TRBD1. CDR1 is LNHDA and CDR2 is SQIVND in the germline V gene (reference sequence). V was clipped by 7 bases and J by 3 bases; unmatched bases: 8. This CDR3 region has 14 residues. CDR3 DNA: TGTGCCAGTAACCACAGGGGCACTCACACTGAAGCTTTCTTT. It codes for CASNHRGTHTEAFF.

The chain uses TRBV6-5 and TRBJ2-5, with D possibly being TRBD1 (6 bases). V lost 6 bases, J lost 7 bases, and 12 bases lay in between. The CDR3 contains 12 residues. Germline V gives CDR1 MNHEY, CDR2 SVGAGI. The CDR3 sequence is CASSRGPSTQYF. DNA of the CDR3: TGTGCCAGCAGCAGGGGCCCCTCGACCCAGTACTTC.